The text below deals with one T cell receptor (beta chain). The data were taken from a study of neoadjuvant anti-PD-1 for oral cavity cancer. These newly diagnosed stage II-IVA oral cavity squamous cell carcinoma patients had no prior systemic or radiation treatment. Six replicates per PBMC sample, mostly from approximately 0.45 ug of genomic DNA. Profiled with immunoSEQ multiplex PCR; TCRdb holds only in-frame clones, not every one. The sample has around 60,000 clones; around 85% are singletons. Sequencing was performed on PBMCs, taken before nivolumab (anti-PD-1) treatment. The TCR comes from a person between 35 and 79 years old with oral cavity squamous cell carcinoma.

CDR3 DNA sequence: TGTGCCAGCAGAATCTCCGGGGGGCGGAACACTGAAGCTTTCTTT. It is translated as CASRISGGRNTEAFF. V usage is TRBV6-5 and J usage is TRBJ1-1; D may be TRBD1 (6 bases). Germline-derived CDR1 and CDR2 are MNHEY and SVGAGI. CDR3 length: 15 amino acids. The V end lost 6 bases, the J end lost 1 base, and 15 bases lay between the germline ends.